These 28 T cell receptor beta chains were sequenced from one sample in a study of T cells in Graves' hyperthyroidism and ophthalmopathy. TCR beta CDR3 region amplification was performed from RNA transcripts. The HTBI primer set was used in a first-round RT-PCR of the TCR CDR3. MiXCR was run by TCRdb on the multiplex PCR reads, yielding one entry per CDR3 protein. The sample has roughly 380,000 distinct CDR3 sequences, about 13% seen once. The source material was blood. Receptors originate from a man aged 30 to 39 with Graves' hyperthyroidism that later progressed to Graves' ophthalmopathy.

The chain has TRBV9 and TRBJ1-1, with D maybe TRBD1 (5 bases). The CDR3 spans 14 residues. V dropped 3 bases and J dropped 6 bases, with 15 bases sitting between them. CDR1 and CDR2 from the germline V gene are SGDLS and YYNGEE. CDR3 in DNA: TGTGCCAGCAGCGATAGCCAGGGAGGGTCTGAAGCTTTCTTT. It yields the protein CASSDSQGGSEAFF.

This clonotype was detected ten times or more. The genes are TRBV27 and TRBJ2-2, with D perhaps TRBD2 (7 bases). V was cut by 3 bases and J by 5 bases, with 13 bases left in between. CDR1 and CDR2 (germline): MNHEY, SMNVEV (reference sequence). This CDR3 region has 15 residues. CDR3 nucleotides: TGTGCCAGCAGTTTGGAGGGGGGAGGGACCGGGGAGCTGTTTTTT. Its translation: CASSLEGGGTGELFF.

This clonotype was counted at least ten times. The DNA of the CDR3 is TGTGCCAGCAGTCCTGGAGGGCAGGTGAACGGGGAGCTGTTTTTT. Its translation: CASSPGGQVNGELFF. V is TRBV2 and J is TRBJ2-2; TRBD2 might be the D (6 bases). The CDR3 extends over 15 amino acids. CDR1 is SNHLY, CDR2 FYNNEI, per germline. Trimming removed 5 bases at V and 7 bases at J, with 17 bases between.

This CDR3 is CASSPTSGDTTGELFF. The CDR3 region has the DNA TGCGCCAGCAGTCCTACTAGCGGGGACACCACCGGGGAGCTGTTTTTT. The gene calls are TRBV5-1 and TRBJ2-2; 10 positions match TRBD2. V dropped 5 bases and J dropped 4; count of bases not matched to a gene: 8. The CDR3 is 16 amino acids. In germline, CDR1 is SGHRS, CDR2 YFSETQ.

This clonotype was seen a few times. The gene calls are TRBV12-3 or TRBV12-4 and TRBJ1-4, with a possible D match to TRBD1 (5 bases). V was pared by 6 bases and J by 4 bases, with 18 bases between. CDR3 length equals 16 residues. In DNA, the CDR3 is TGTGCCAGCAGATCCGGGGCCCGACGGGGTAATGAAAAACTGTTTTTT. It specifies CASRSGARRGNEKLFF.

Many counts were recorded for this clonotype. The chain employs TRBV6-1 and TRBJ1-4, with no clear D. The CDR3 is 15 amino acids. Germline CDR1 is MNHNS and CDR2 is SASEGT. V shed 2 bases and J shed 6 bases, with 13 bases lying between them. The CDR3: CASSEKMHNDEKLFF. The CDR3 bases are TGTGCCAGCAGTGAAAAAATGCATAATGATGAAAAACTGTTTTTT.

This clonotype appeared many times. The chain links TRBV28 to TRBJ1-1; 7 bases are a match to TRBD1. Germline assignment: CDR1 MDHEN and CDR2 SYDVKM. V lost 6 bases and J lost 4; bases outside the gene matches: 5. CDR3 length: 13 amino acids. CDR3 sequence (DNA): TGTGCCAGCAGGGAGACAGGGTTCACTGAAGCTTTCTTT. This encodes CASRETGFTEAFF.

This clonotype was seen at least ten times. The CDR3 DNA reads as TGTGCCAGCAGTTTGGGGAATCTAAATGAAAAACTGTTTTTT. Protein product: CASSLGNLNEKLFF. The chain has TRBV12-3 or TRBV12-4 and TRBJ1-4, with no clear D. Trimming took off 3 bases at V and 5 bases at J, with 10 bases between the two ends. CDR3 length: 14 residues.

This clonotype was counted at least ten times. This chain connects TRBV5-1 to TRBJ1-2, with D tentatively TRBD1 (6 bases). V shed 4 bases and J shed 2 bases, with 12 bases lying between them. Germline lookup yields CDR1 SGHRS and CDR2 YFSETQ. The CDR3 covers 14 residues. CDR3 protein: CASSVDSTNYGYTF. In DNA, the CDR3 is TGCGCCAGCAGCGTGGACAGTACCAACTATGGCTACACCTTC.

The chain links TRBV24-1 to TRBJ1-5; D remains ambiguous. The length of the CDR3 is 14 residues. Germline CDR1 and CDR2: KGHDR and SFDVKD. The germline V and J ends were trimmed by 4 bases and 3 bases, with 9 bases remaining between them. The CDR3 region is CATSDPGINQPQHF. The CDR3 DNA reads TGTGCCACCAGTGACCCCGGGATCAATCAGCCCCAGCATTTT.

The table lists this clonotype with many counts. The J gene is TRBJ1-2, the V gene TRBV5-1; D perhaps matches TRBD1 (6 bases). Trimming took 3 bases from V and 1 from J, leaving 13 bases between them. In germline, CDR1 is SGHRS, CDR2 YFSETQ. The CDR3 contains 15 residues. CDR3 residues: CASSYGQSINYGYTF. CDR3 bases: TGCGCCAGCAGCTACGGACAGTCGATTAACTATGGCTACACCTTC.

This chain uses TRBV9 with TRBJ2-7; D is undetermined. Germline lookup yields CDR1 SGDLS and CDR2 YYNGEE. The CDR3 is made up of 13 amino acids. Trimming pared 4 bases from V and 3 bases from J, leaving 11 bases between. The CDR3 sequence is CASSTAPDYEQYF. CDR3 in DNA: TGTGCCAGCAGCACCGCCCCTGACTACGAGCAGTACTTC. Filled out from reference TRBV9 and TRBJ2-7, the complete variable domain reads DSGVTQTPKHLITATGQRVTLRCSPRSGDLSVYWYQQSLDQGLQFLIQYYNGEERAKGNILERFSAQQFPDLHSELNLSSLELGDSALYFCASSTAPDYEQYFGPGTRLTVT.

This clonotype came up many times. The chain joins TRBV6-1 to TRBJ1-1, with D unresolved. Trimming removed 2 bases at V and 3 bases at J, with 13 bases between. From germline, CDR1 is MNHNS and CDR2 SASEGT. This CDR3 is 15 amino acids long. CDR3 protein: CASSEPGTRDTEAFF. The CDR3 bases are TGTGCCAGCAGTGAACCCGGTACTAGGGACACTGAAGCTTTCTTT.

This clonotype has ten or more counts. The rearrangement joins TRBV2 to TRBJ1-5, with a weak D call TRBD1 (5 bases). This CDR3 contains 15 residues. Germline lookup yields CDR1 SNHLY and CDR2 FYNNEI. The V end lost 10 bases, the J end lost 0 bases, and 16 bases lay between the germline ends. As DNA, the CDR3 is TGTGCCACCAAACTTGACAGTGATAGCAATCAGCCCCAGCATTTT. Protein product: CATKLDSDSNQPQHF.

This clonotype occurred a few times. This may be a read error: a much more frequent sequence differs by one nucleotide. The chain's CDR3 is CASSVDRGTEAFF. CDR3 in DNA: TGTGCCAGCAGCGTCGACAGGGGCACTGAAGCTTTCTTT. This chain joins TRBV9 and TRBJ1-1; 8 nucleotides line up with TRBD1. Per the germline V gene, CDR1 is SGDLS and CDR2 is YYNGEE. J lost 4 bases, V lost 2 bases, and 1 base had no gene match. The CDR3 length is 13 residues.

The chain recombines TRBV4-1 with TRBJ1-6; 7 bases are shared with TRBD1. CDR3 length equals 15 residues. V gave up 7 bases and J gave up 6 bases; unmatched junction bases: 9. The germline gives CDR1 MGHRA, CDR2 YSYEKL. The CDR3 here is CASKETGQGNSPLHF. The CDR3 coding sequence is TGCGCCAGCAAGGAGACAGGGCAGGGTAATTCACCCCTCCACTTT.

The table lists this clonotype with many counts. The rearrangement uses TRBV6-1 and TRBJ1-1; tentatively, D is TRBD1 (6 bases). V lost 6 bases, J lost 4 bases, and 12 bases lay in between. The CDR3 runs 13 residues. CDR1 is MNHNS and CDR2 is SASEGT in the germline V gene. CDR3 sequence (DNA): TGTGCCAGCAGGAAGGGGGTAGGCACTGAAGCTTTCTTT. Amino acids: CASRKGVGTEAFF.

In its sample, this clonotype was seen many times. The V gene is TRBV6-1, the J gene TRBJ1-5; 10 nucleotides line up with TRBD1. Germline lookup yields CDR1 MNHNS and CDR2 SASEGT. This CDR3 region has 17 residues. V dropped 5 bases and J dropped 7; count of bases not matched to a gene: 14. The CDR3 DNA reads TGTGCCAGCAGTTCCGACAGGTCGACAGGGGGCGGACAGCCCCAGCATTTT. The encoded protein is CASSSDRSTGGGQPQHF.

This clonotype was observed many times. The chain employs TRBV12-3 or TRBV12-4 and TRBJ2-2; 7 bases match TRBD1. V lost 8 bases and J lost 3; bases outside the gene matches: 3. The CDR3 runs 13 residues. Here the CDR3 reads CASRGQYTGELFF. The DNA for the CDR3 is TGTGCCAGCCGGGGACAGTACACCGGGGAGCTGTTTTTT.

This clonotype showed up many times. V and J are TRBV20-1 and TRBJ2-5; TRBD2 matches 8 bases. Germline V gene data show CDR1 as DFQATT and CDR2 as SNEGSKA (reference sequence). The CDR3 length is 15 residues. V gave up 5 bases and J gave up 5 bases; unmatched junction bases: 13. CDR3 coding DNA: TGCAGTGCTCCGCCCCGGGGGGGCCAGCTGGAGACCCAGTACTTC. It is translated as CSAPPRGGQLETQYF.

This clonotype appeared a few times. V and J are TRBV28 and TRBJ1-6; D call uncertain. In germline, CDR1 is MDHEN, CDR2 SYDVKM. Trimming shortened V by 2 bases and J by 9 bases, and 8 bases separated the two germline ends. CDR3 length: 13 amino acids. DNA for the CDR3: TGTGCCAGCAGTTTAGCCACGCGTTCACCCCTCCACTTT. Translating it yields CASSLATRSPLHF. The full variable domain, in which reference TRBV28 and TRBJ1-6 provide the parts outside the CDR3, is DVKVTQSSRYLVKRTGEKVFLECVQDMDHENMFWYRQDPGLGLRLIYFSYDVKMKEKGDIPEGYSVSREKKERFSLILESASTNQTSMYLCASSLATRSPLHFGNGTRLTVT.

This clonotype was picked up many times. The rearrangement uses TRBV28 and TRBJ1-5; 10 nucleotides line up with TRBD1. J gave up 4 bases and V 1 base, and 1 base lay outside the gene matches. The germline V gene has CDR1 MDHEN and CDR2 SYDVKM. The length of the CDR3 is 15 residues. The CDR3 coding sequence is TGTGCCAGCAGTTTATCGGGACAGGGGAATCAGCCCCAGCATTTT. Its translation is CASSLSGQGNQPQHF.

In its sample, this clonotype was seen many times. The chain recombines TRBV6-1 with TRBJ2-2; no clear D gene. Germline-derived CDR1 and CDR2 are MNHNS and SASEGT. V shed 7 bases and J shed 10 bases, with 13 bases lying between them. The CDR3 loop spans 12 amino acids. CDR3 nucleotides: TGTGCCAGCACCAACGGGTTCGAGGAGCTGTTTTTT. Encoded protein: CASTNGFEELFF.

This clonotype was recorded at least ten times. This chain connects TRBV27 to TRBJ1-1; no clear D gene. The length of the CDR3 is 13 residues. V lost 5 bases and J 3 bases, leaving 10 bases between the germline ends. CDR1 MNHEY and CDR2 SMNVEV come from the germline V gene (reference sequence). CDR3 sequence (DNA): TGTGCCAGCAGTAAGCCTCCTCACACTGAAGCTTTCTTT. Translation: CASSKPPHTEAFF.

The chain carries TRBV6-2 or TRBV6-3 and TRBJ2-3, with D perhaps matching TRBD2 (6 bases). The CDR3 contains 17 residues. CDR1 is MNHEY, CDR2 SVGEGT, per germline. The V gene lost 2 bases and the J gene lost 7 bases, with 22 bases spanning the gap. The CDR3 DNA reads TGTGCCAGCAGTTACGGGGCGGACTATCTAAAGAGGAATACGCAGTATTTT. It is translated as CASSYGADYLKRNTQYF.

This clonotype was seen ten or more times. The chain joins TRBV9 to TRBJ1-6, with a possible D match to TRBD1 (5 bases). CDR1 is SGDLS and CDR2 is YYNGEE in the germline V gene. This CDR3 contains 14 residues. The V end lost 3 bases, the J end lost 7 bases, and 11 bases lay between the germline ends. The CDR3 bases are TGTGCCAGCAGCGATGTGGGGCAGAATTCACCCCTCCACTTT. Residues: CASSDVGQNSPLHF.

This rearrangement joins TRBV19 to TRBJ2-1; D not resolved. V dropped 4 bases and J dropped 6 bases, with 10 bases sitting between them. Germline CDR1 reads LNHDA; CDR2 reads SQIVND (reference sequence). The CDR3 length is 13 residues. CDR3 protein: CASSNPAGNEQFF. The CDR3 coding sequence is TGTGCCAGTAGTAACCCCGCCGGCAATGAGCAGTTCTTC.

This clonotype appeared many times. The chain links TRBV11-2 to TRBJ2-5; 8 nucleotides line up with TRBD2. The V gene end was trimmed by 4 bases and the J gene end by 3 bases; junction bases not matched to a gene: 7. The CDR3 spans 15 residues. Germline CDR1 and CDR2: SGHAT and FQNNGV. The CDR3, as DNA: TGTGCCAGCAGCTCCGCGAGCGGGGGTAAAGAGACCCAGTACTTC. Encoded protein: CASSSASGGKETQYF. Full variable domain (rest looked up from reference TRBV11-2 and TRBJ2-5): EAGVAQSPRYKIIEKRQSVAFWCNPISGHATLYWYQQILGQGPKLLIQFQNNGVVDDSQLPKDRFSAERLKGVDSTLKIQPAKLEDSAVYLCASSSASGGKETQYFGPGTRLLVL.